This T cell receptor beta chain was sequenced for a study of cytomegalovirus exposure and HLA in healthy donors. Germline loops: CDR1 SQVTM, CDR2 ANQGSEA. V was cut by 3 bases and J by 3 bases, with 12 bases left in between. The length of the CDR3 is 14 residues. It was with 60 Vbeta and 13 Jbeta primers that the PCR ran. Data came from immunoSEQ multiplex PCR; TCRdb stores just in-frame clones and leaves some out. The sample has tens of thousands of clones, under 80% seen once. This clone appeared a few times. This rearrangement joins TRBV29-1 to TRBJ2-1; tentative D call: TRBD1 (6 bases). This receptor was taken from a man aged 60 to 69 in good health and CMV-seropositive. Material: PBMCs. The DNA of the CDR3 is TGCAGCGTTGACGAGACAGGAAACTACAATGAGCAGTTCTTC. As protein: CSVDETGNYNEQFF.